Listed here is a single TCR beta chain. The sample is drawn from a study of Graves' ophthalmopathy and Graves' hyperthyroidism. Ages of hyperthyroidism patients ran from 18 to 65, and their diagnoses were new, under 2 months' duration. The TCR beta CDR3 regions underwent amplification from RNA transcripts. HTBI primers served in a first-round RT-PCR, which a second-round multiplex PCR followed. MiXCR, run by TCRdb on the multiplex PCR reads, gives a single entry per CDR3 protein. The sample records around 1,000,000 distinct CDR3 sequences, about two fifths being singletons. The germline V gene has CDR1 SGHAT and CDR2 FQNNGV. V was cut by 11 bases and J by 3 bases, with 10 bases left in between. This CDR3 spans 11 amino acids.

V is TRBV11-2 and J is TRBJ1-1; D remains ambiguous. Sequenced: peripheral blood or thyroid tissue (not recorded which). The source of this sequence is an adult man with Graves' hyperthyroidism. The CDR3 DNA reads TGTGCCGGAAACAAGGACACTGAAGCTTTCTTT. Its translation: CAGNKDTEAFF.